This entry describes one T cell receptor beta chain. A few counts support this clonotype. The clone's antigen remains unknown. Per-nucleotide qualities are absent, and no much larger clonotype sits a single base away. The data were obtained in a study of spatial heterogeneity in lung cancer (dated by TCRdb to the late 2010s). Background on the whole study: More beta-chain than alpha-chain transcripts were consistently detected, likely reflecting higher beta-chain transcript abundance. In non-small cell lung cancer, the study made a quantitative comparison of TCR alpha and beta repertoires among multiple tumor regions, matched nontumor lung and blood. In the raw uncorrected reads, each unique combination of TCR and UMI appeared on average more than ten times. Nonsynonymous mutation counts, determined by whole-exome sequencing of tumor tissue, were related to features of the TCR repertoire. At surgery, both alpha and beta chains were TCR-sequenced in 220 tumor regions, some 64 matched nontumor lung samples and around 50 PBMC samples.

The time point label corresponds to: sample taken at primary tumor resection. Donors were about 70 patients with early-stage, untreated non-small cell lung cancer from the lung TRACERx cohort. Without any cell sorting, TCR sequencing was performed on whole RNA extracted either from tumor and nontumor lung tissue or from cryopreserved PBMC samples. Only patients for whom sufficient RNA was available from at least two tumor regions were selected for TCR sequencing. Library preparation used 5' RACE. Sequenced on a NextSeq 500. In the TCR library protocol, a unique molecular identifier was attached to each TCR cDNA molecule so that PCR and sequencing errors could be corrected. The authors processed their data as follows. TCR identification, UMI-based error correction and CDR3 extraction were all carried out with Decombinator tools. TCRs above a frequency of 2 per 1,000, corresponding to the top 1% of the tumor frequency distribution, were defined as expanded. Rényi diversity was computed with the R vegan package after subsampling each repertoire 100 times to 5,000 TCRs. To build CDR3 similarity networks, amino acid triplet string-kernel similarity was used, and CDR3s were connected when their pairwise similarity was above 0.82. Starting from the raw public reads, TCRdb applied fastp trimming at Q25, assembled clones with MiXCR and retained in-frame beta chains. Every CDR3 protein is listed once, alongside the most common genes and DNA of its rows. TCRdb assigned the V and J calls; the authors' analysis was not used. The sample table holds about 22,000 distinct CDR3 sequences, of which about 5.8% were seen once. Over 30% of the sample comes from the top ten.

General findings and caveats noted by the study authors: Ubiquitous expanded tumor TCRs were detected in blood more often at tumor resection than at routine follow-up. Confirming at a functional level the hypothesis that regional TCRs recognize regional mutations was considered to require additional single-cell paired TCR alpha and beta sequencing.

Measured from the cysteine to the phenylalanine, the CDR3 is 13 residues long. Only the CDR3 region is kept as DNA, spanning 39 bases read in frame from base 1. The germline V gene supplies CDR1 KGHDR and CDR2 SFDVKD. The germline ends are 11 bases apart after V is trimmed by 3 bases and J by 7 bases. Sample: PBMCs, taken at surgery. The chain is encoded by TRBV24-1 joined to TRBJ1-2; TRBD1 is perhaps the D gene, given 5 matching bases. The source of this sequence is a male donor with early-stage non-small cell lung cancer. The sequenced DNA: TGTGCCACCAGTGATCCAGGGAGGCTTGGCTACACCTTC. This is translated as CATSDPGRLGYTF.